Following are 6 T cell receptor beta chains from one sample sequenced in a study of T cells in localized non-small cell lung cancer. TCRdb keeps only in-frame clones here, not all; method: immunoSEQ multiplex PCR. Of around 91,000 clones listed, about nine tenths are singletons. The sequences come from peripheral blood, collected before any cancer treatment. Receptors originate from a man aged 40-75 years with stage I squamous cell lung carcinoma.

The genes are TRBV29-1 and TRBJ1-3; D not resolved. The CDR3 loop spans 15 amino acids. Germline V gene lookup returns CDR1 SQVTM and CDR2 ANQGSEA. The CDR3 reads CPAGRESNSGNTIYF. The CDR3 DNA is TGCCCCGCCGGGAGAGAGAGCAACTCTGGAAACACCATATATTTT.

This sequence joins TRBV28 and TRBJ1-4, with TRBD1 identical over 8 bases. Germline-derived CDR1 and CDR2 are MDHEN and SYDVKM. With 4 bases clipped from V and 1 base from J, the junction kept 5 bases outside the gene matches. The CDR3 has 16 amino acids. CDR3 in amino acids: CASSSGGAGTNEKLFF. The DNA of the CDR3 is TGTGCCAGCAGTTCAGGGGGCGCGGGAACTAATGAAAAACTGTTTTTT.

J is TRBJ1-2 and V is TRBV7-2, with no clear D. CDR1 is SGHTA and CDR2 is FQGNSA in the germline V gene. Trimming shortened V by 3 bases and J by 2 bases, and 7 bases separated the two germline ends. The CDR3 has 13 amino acids. The CDR3 DNA is TGTGCCAGCAGCTTCGCCAAAAACTATGGCTACACCTTC. This gives the protein CASSFAKNYGYTF.

The CDR3 coding sequence is TGTGCCAGCAGTTCCGCCGGAGGATATAATTCACCCCTCCACTTT. It translates to CASSSAGGYNSPLHF. The chain carries TRBV28 and TRBJ1-6; D is uncertain. There are 15 residues in the CDR3. The V end lost 4 bases, the J end lost 4 bases, and 11 bases lay between the germline ends. Germline CDR1 and CDR2: MDHEN and SYDVKM. Full variable domain (remainder filled in from reference TRBV28 and TRBJ1-6): DVKVTQSSRYLVKRTGEKVFLECVQDMDHENMFWYRQDPGLGLRLIYFSYDVKMKEKGDIPEGYSVSREKKERFSLILESASTNQTSMYLCASSSAGGYNSPLHFGNGTRLTVT.

The J gene is TRBJ1-5, the V gene TRBV5-8; D call uncertain. V lost 2 bases, J lost 7 bases, and 10 bases lay in between. CDR3 length equals 13 residues. Germline V gives CDR1 SGHTS, CDR2 YDEGEE. This CDR3 is CASSFARTQPQHF. In nucleotides, the CDR3 is TGTGCCAGCAGCTTCGCGCGGACCCAGCCCCAGCATTTT.

Here the CDR3 DNA reads TGTGCCAGCAGTTTGGACAGTAAAGGATCGAGCTACACCTTC. Amino acid sequence: CASSLDSKGSSYTF. The V call is TRBV28, the J call TRBJ1-2; a possible D gene is TRBD1 (6 bases). Germline lookup yields CDR1 MDHEN and CDR2 SYDVKM. V lost 3 bases and J 9 bases, leaving 17 bases between the germline ends. This CDR3 has 14 residues.